The 4 T cell receptor beta chains below were found in one sample sequenced in a study of cytomegalovirus exposure and HLA in healthy donors. The study ran its PCR with 60 Vbeta and 13 Jbeta primers. The assay was immunoSEQ multiplex PCR, and TCRdb's table has in-frame clones only and misses some. The sample yields around 220,000 clones, approximately 83% seen once. The sequencing sample was made of PBMCs. The receptors here all came from a girl aged 5 to 17 in good health and CMV-seronegative.

J is TRBJ1-6 and V is TRBV25-1; a weak D match, TRBD1 (5 bases). The CDR3 has 16 amino acids. V was trimmed by 6 bases and J by 7 bases, leaving 19 bases between them. Germline values: CDR1 MGHDK, CDR2 SYGVNS. The CDR3 DNA reads as TGTGCCAGCAGCCCTTCCACGGCAGGGCGAAATTCACCCCTCCACTTT. This gives the protein CASSPSTAGRNSPLHF.

The genes are TRBV28 and TRBJ1-1, with D tentatively TRBD1 (6 bases). Germline V gives CDR1 MDHEN, CDR2 SYDVKM. The germline V and J ends were trimmed by 0 bases and 0 bases, with 11 bases remaining between them. This CDR3 is built from 16 residues. The CDR3 sequence: CASSLWGARLNTEAFF. Here the CDR3 DNA reads TGTGCCAGCAGTTTATGGGGGGCACGACTGAACACTGAAGCTTTCTTT.

The table lists this clone with a count of one. Mismatch with germline at one junction end may stem from a read error. The V call is TRBV28, the J call TRBJ1-2, with D unresolved. Germline assignment: CDR1 MDHEN and CDR2 SYDVKM. CDR3 size: 11 residues. For the CDR3, the DNA is TGTGCCAGCAGCCAACCTCGGGTCGCGGCGTTC. Its translation is CASSQPRVAAF.

The chain is built from TRBV5-1 and TRBJ2-5; TRBD2 matches at 9 bases. With 4 bases clipped from V and 6 bases from J, the junction kept 7 bases outside the gene matches. CDR3 length: 14 residues. CDR1 is SGHRS and CDR2 is YFSETQ in the germline V gene. In DNA, the CDR3 is TGCGCCAGCAGCGAGGGACTAGCCAAAAAGACCCAGTACTTC. Protein: CASSEGLAKKTQYF.